The present TCR beta chain was sequenced within a study of shared T cell receptors in the human thymus. The assay was immunoSEQ multiplex PCR, and TCRdb's table has in-frame clones only and misses some. The sample holds approximately 490,000 clones, approximately 80% seen once. This clone occurred a few times. Germline V gives CDR1 MDHEN, CDR2 SYDVKM. Trimming left V 6 bases short and J 6 bases short, with 24 bases between. CDR3 length: 17 residues. These data were likewise used in another study, on human thymus T cells.

The sample was thymocytes. The chain couples TRBV28 to TRBJ1-5, with D possibly being TRBD1 (6 bases). The source of this sequence is a boy under three years old with a congenital heart defect. In nucleotides, the CDR3 is TGTGCCAGCAGCCACCGGGACAACAGTCTTTTTGTTCAGCCCCAGCATTTT. Its translation: CASSHRDNSLFVQPQHF.